This TCR beta chain was profiled in a study of blood T cell repertoires in COVID-19. For the study at large: The United States, Italy and Spain supplied acute and convalescent COVID-19 samples.

CDR1 ENHRY and CDR2 SYGVKD come from the germline V gene. Between the trimmed V and J ends, which lost 4 bases and 4 bases, there was a span of 8 bases. This CDR3 has 13 residues. Authors' methods: Reference gene primers were amplified, and this amplification served to estimate nucleated cell counts. Only in-frame clones appear in the TCRdb table, and some are missing; sequencing was by immunoSEQ multiplex PCR. V and J calls and clone size are copied from that table; D and trimming were computed from the DNA. This table holds about 140,000 clones, around 87% found once. Sample: peripheral blood. The clonotype was recovered from a human donor in a cohort sampled during active COVID-19. The rearrangement links TRBV10-3 to TRBJ1-5; D gene ambiguous. The CDR3: CAISVAVNQPQHF. The CDR3 nucleotides read TGTGCCATCAGTGTGGCGGTAAATCAGCCCCAGCATTTT.